A selection of T cell receptor beta chains follows, all from one sample in a study of blood T cell repertoires in COVID-19. Profiling relied on immunoSEQ multiplex PCR, and the TCRdb table lists in-frame clones only, not all of them. The sample includes 250,000 to 300,000 clones, roughly 85% of them seen just once. Source material: peripheral blood. Source of these receptors: a man between 45 and 60 years old with active or convalescent COVID-19. Each CDR3 is given without its conserved first and last residue. The D gene is left open where the match is weak.

>TRBD1|TRBV7-9|TRBJ2-5
ASSPRTGGPQETQY
>NA|TRBV6-5|TRBJ1-4
ASRDSANEKLF
>NA|TRBV6-1|TRBJ2-1
ASTQARGSAGYNEQF
>TRBD2|TRBV2|TRBJ2-7
ASRLAGESYEQY
>TRBD2|TRBV5-1|TRBJ2-1
ASSLGSGRATGEQF
>NA|TRBV2|TRBJ1-3
ASSERSTFSGNTIY
>TRBD2|TRBV5-6|TRBJ2-1
ASSSGLLPYNEQF
>NA|TRBV27|TRBJ2-3
ASSLSPRDTQY
>TRBD1|TRBV19|TRBJ2-7
ASSTTGGGYEQY
>TRBD1|TRBV7-9|TRBJ2-5
ASSLATGARETQY
>TRBD1|TRBV5-5|TRBJ2-3
ASSLTGQGGGDTQY
>NA|TRBV18|TRBJ1-6
ASSPNQGTHSPLH
>NA|TRBV3-1/TRBV3-2|TRBJ2-1
ASRQMEGKNEQF
>NA|TRBV29-1|TRBJ1-4
SVEDPQVTNEKLF
>NA|TRBV3-1/TRBV3-2|TRBJ2-5
ASSQRGSGSQETQY
>TRBD1|TRBV28|TRBJ1-1
ASSAEGQGHGNTEAF
>NA|TRBV2|TRBJ2-1
ASRELPREQF
>TRBD2|TRBV11-2|TRBJ2-1
ASSFLSGRSNEQF
>TRBD1|TRBV19|TRBJ2-4
ASSAGGEAKNIQY
>NA|TRBV6-5|TRBJ2-5
ASSQTGSQETQY
>TRBD1|TRBV10-3|TRBJ1-2
AISAGGGGYT
>TRBD2|TRBV18|TRBJ2-1
ASSLTIPSGIEQF
>NA|TRBV5-1|TRBJ2-7
ASSLSRARDYEQY
>TRBD1|TRBV3-1/TRBV3-2|TRBJ2-7
ASSQDYGTGTYEQY
>NA|TRBV19|TRBJ1-5
ASSIGGRQPQH
>NA|TRBV5-1|TRBJ2-1
ASSLTGTSDNEQF
>NA|TRBV20-1|TRBJ1-6
SASEGRNSPLH
>TRBD1|TRBV7-2|TRBJ1-2
ASSLTGTGDGYT
>NA|TRBV30|TRBJ1-4
AWSAIRGEKLF
>NA|TRBV6-1|TRBJ1-3
ASSEHSMNTIY
>NA|TRBV7-9|TRBJ1-3
ASSLEGRLTGNTIY
>NA|TRBV2|TRBJ2-7
ASSEGQGKTYEQY
>NA|TRBV4-1|TRBJ1-4
ASSQDPSPEGKLF
>TRBD1|TRBV10-3|TRBJ1-2
AILRTGNGYT
>NA|TRBV18|TRBJ2-5
ASSPMSSEETQY
>NA|TRBV5-1|TRBJ1-5
ASSLAGREGQPQH
>NA|TRBV5-6|TRBJ2-7
ASSSSSSSYEQY
>NA|TRBV4-2|TRBJ2-5
ASSLGGGEETQY
>TRBD2|TRBV5-6|TRBJ2-5
ASSGHSGSQRSRETQY
>TRBD2|TRBV5-1|TRBJ2-1
ASSLGTSGNNEQF
>NA|TRBV25-1|TRBJ1-1
ASSETGTLNTEAF
>NA|TRBV6-2/TRBV6-3|TRBJ1-1
ASSLSLQVSAEAF
>TRBD1|TRBV5-1|TRBJ2-2
ASSLGDRNTGELF
>NA|TRBV2|TRBJ1-1
ASQSGGATEAF
>TRBD1|TRBV15|TRBJ1-1
ATSRVRATGVNTEAF
>TRBD2|TRBV7-2|TRBJ2-2
ASSPQGLAGAGGELF
>NA|TRBV6-5|TRBJ1-1
ASRPIRTVNTEAF
>TRBD2|TRBV10-1|TRBJ2-1
ASSESRASGIHEQF
>TRBD2|TRBV5-4|TRBJ2-2
ASSLGMERERSGELF
>NA|TRBV19|TRBJ2-3
ASSTGLAQGAQY
>NA|TRBV7-8|TRBJ2-6
ASSLGYRGANVLT
>NA|TRBV7-9|TRBJ2-4
ASSFPTKNIQY
>NA|TRBV5-1|TRBJ2-1
ASSFNRDNEQF
>TRBD1|TRBV28|TRBJ1-4
ASSDTGVSEKLF
>TRBD1|TRBV2|TRBJ1-5
ASSKGQPSNQPQH
>TRBD2|TRBV6-6|TRBJ2-3
ASSPLRGTSGRVGTDTQY
>TRBD1|TRBV10-3|TRBJ1-3
AAGRGRENTIY
>NA|TRBV5-1|TRBJ1-2
ASSLAQGRDYGYT